This entry concerns a single TCR beta chain. Germline V lookup: CDR1 SGHDN, CDR2 FVKESK. This CDR3 comprises 14 residues. V trimming: 4 bases; J trimming: 6 bases; junction bases outside the gene matches: 4. Assay execution took place at the deep level. DNA at about 200 ng, 25,000 to 35,000 T cell genomes, went into sorted-subset replicate PCRs. Clones were read by immunoSEQ multiplex PCR, and TCRdb kept only the in-frame ones, dropping some. The sample lists 950,000 to 1,300,000 clones, more than 60% occurring once. Adults of Caucasian background living in Nashville, Tennessee made up all donors. This sample was taken from a study of shared clonotypes between healthy human individuals.

The receptor's source is a man aged 18 to 35 in good health. The sample comprised memory CD4+ T cells sorted from blood. Regarding subset: CD45RA-negative fraction. The chain employs TRBV14 and TRBJ2-2; 8 positions agree with TRBD1. CDR3 residues: CASSPGQGAGELFF. For the CDR3, the DNA is TGTGCCAGCAGCCCCGGACAGGGAGCCGGGGAGCTGTTTTTT. Supplemented by reference TRBV14 and TRBJ2-2, the full variable domain reads EAGVTQFPSHSVIEKGQTVTLRCDPISGHDNLYWYRRVMGKEIKFLLHFVKESKQDESGMPNNRFLAERTGGTYSTLKVQPAELEDSGVYFCASSPGQGAGELFFGEGSRLTVL.